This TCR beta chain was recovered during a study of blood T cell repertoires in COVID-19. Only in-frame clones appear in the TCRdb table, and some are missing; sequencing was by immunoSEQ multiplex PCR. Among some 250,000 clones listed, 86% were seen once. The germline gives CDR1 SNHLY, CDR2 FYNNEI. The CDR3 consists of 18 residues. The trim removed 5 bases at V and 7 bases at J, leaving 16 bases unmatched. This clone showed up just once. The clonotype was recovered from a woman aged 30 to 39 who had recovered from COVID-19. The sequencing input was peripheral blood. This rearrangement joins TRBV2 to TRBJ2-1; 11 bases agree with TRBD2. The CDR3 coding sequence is TGTGCCAGCAGTCCCCCGGGTATAGCGGGGGGGCCTTTAAATGAGCAGTTCTTC. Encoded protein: CASSPPGIAGGPLNEQFF. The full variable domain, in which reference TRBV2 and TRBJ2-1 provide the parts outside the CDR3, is EPEVTQTPSHQVTQMGQEVILRCVPISNHLYFYWYRQILGQKVEFLVSFYNNEISEKSEIFDDQFSVERPDGSNFTLKIRSTKLEDSAMYFCASSPPGIAGGPLNEQFFGPGTRLTVL.